The 15 T cell receptor beta chains below all came from one sample that was sequenced in a study of cytomegalovirus exposure and HLA in healthy donors. This PCR relied on a set of 60 Vbeta primers and 13 Jbeta primers. Measured with immunoSEQ multiplex PCR; TCRdb has only the in-frame clones, and not every one. The repertoire consists of some 120,000 clones, with roughly two thirds occurring once and the leading ten covering 1.5% to 2%. Specimen: PBMCs. The receptor source for this set is a man aged 25 to 40 in good health and CMV-seropositive.

This clone was seen only a few times. The chain joins TRBV15 to TRBJ2-2; TRBD2 aligns across 9 bases. V lost 7 bases to trimming and J lost 4 bases; unmatched junction nucleotides: 4. The CDR3 runs 14 residues. The germline gives CDR1 LNHNV, CDR2 YYDKDF (reference sequence). The CDR3 reads CATTRRGGTGELFF. The CDR3, as DNA: TGTGCCACCACGAGGCGGGGGGGCACCGGGGAGCTGTTTTTT.

The chain couples TRBV19 to TRBJ2-2; no clear D. Trimming took off 3 bases at V and 6 bases at J, with 11 bases between the two ends. The CDR3 covers 14 residues. The germline CDR1 and CDR2 sequences are LNHDA and SQIVND (reference sequence). CDR3 bases: TGTGCCAGTAGTATTTTTGGTGGGCCCGGGGAGCTGTTTTTT. Amino acids: CASSIFGGPGELFF.

V gene TRBV7-2 combines with J gene TRBJ2-1; 16 nucleotides line up with TRBD2. After removal of 6 bases from V and 8 bases from J, the junction contained 7 bases not matched to a gene. The CDR3 is made up of 16 amino acids. Germline CDR1 and CDR2: SGHTA and FQGNSA. The CDR3 nucleotides read TGTGCCAGCAGGCCGGGACTAGCGGGAGGGAGGGATGAGCAGTTCTTC. Translating gives CASRPGLAGGRDEQFF.

As for this clone: At one end, the junction sequence differs from germline, possibly due to a read error. The genes are TRBV7-9 and TRBJ1-2; D may be TRBD1 (6 bases). In germline, CDR1 is SEHNR, CDR2 FQNEAQ (reference sequence). The length of the CDR3 is 12 residues. The CDR3 loop reads CSSSPQGYGYTF. Here the CDR3 DNA reads TGTTCCAGCAGCCCCCAGGGGTATGGCTACACCTTC. The whole variable domain, remainder taken from reference TRBV7-9 and TRBJ1-2, is DTGVSQNPRHKITKRGQNVTFRCDPISEHNRLYWYRQTLGQGPEFLTYFQNEAQLEKSRLLSDRFSAERPKGSFSTLEIQRTEQGDSAMYLCSSSPQGYGYTFGSGTRLTVV.

This clone came up once. The chain links TRBV5-1 to TRBJ1-1; D might be TRBD1 (6 bases). The CDR3 consists of 17 residues. In germline, CDR1 is SGHRS, CDR2 YFSETQ. V gave up 0 bases and J gave up 5 bases, with 20 bases separating them. The CDR3 DNA is TGCGCCAGCAGCTTGGTGGGGGGGCGCCAGGTTGGAACTGAAGCTTTCTTT. Protein: CASSLVGGRQVGTEAFF.

The chain employs TRBV11-2 and TRBJ2-7, with TRBD2 matching over 11 bases. CDR1 is SGHAT, CDR2 FQNNGV, per germline. This CDR3 is built from 16 residues. J gave up 1 base and V 5 bases, and 7 bases lay outside the gene matches. CDR3 amino acids: CASSRNSGRVSYEQYF. The CDR3 DNA sequence: TGTGCCAGCAGCAGAAATAGCGGGAGGGTGTCCTACGAGCAGTACTTC.

The chain recombines TRBV4-3 with TRBJ2-7, with a possible D match to TRBD2 (5 bases). CDR3 length: 14 amino acids. Germline lookup yields CDR1 LGHNA and CDR2 YSLEER. V was trimmed by 3 bases and J by 2 bases, leaving 11 bases between them. The CDR3 coding sequence is TGCGCCAGCAGCCAGATACTAGGGACCTACGAGCAGTACTTC. It specifies CASSQILGTYEQYF.

The rearrangement uses TRBV6-1 and TRBJ1-1, with D unresolved. Germline CDR1 reads MNHNS; CDR2 reads SASEGT. This CDR3 region has 13 residues. Deletions cut 7 bases from V and 1 base from J, with 10 bases between. The CDR3 nucleotides read TGTGCCAGCACCGAACGGGGGAACACTGAAGCTTTCTTT. Its protein product is CASTERGNTEAFF.

V usage is TRBV4-1 and J usage is TRBJ1-1; tentatively, D is TRBD1 (5 bases). V was trimmed by 1 base and J by 2 bases, leaving 14 bases between them. The germline V gene encodes CDR1 MGHRA and CDR2 YSYEKL. The CDR3 contains 16 residues. The CDR3 spells CASSQGLAGFNTEAFF. The CDR3 coding sequence is TGCGCCAGCAGCCAAGGACTCGCAGGGTTCAACACTGAAGCTTTCTTT.

This clone has just one count. The rearrangement links TRBV19 to TRBJ2-1; 9 nucleotides match TRBD2. The CDR3 has 16 residues. The trim removed 7 bases at V and 4 bases at J, leaving 11 bases unmatched. In germline, CDR1 is LNHDA, CDR2 SQIVND (reference sequence). DNA of the CDR3: TGTGCCAGTACTCCGACTAGCGGCTTTGTTTACAATGAGCAGTTCTTC. Encoded protein: CASTPTSGFVYNEQFF.

In this sample, this clone turned up a few times. This rearrangement joins TRBV6-5 to TRBJ2-1; perhaps TRBD1 as D (6 bases). Trimming pared 7 bases from V and 7 bases from J, leaving 14 bases between. This CDR3 is 13 amino acids long. Germline lookup yields CDR1 MNHEY and CDR2 SVGAGI. The CDR3 region is CASKRMGANEQFF. CDR3 DNA sequence: TGTGCCAGCAAGCGTATGGGGGCAAATGAGCAGTTCTTC.

This clone was seen just once. The junction departs from the called germline gene at one end, perhaps through a read error. Other DNA sequences within the sample encode an identical CDR3. The DNA of the CDR3 is TGCGCCAGCAGCGCGCCCCGGGATGGCTACACCTTC. Encoded protein: CASSAPRDGYTF. The chain recombines TRBV9 with TRBJ1-2; unclear D gene. This CDR3 region has 12 residues. In germline, CDR1 is SGDLS, CDR2 YYNGEE.

The gene calls are TRBV7-8 and TRBJ2-1, with 9 bases aligning to TRBD2. This CDR3 has 16 amino acids. V trimming: 5 bases; J trimming: 6 bases; junction bases outside the gene matches: 11. Germline V gene data show CDR1 as SGHVS and CDR2 as FQNEAQ. For the CDR3, the DNA is TGTGCCAGCAGCCCCATCCCCGGCGGGAGGGTCAATGAGCAGTTCTTC. Amino acids: CASSPIPGGRVNEQFF.

This clone was seen repeatedly, ten times or more. The gene calls are TRBV15 and TRBJ2-1, with TRBD2 matching 8 bases. Germline V CDR1 and CDR2: LNHNV, YYDKDF (reference sequence). The junction had 13 bases not matched to a gene; V was cut back by 0 bases and J by 9 bases. CDR3 size: 17 residues. The CDR3 region is CATSRDQEAPSGGEQFF. As DNA, the CDR3 is TGTGCCACCAGCAGAGATCAAGAGGCTCCGAGCGGGGGTGAGCAGTTCTTC.

This clone appeared a few times. The rearrangement joins TRBV27 to TRBJ2-3; D possibly corresponds to TRBD1 (5 bases). This CDR3 spans 13 amino acids. Germline CDR1 is MNHEY and CDR2 is SMNVEV (reference sequence). Trimming left V 5 bases short and J 13 bases short, with 19 bases between. This chain's CDR3 is CASSHPSYKGEYF. The CDR3 region has the DNA TGTGCCAGCAGTCACCCATCCTACAAAGGGGAGTATTTT.